Following are 2 T cell receptor beta chains from one sample sequenced in a study of somatic mutations in cytotoxic T cells in rheumatoid arthritis. The table came from immunoSEQ multiplex PCR; TCRdb's copy has only in-frame clones and leaves some out. This sample has about 10,000 clones, with around four fifths found just once. The sample taken for sequencing was CD8+ T cells sorted from blood. All receptors come from an adult with rheumatoid arthritis.

CDR3 in amino acids: CASSEGFQGGLQGYTF. Here the CDR3 DNA reads TGTGCCAGCAGTGAAGGGTTCCAGGGGGGGCTTCAGGGCTACACCTTC. This chain connects TRBV2 to TRBJ1-2, with 7 nucleotides matching TRBD1. Looked up from germline, CDR1 is SNHLY and CDR2 is FYNNEI. The CDR3 length is 16 residues. Trimming cost V 1 base and J 8 bases; bases outside gene matches: 13.

By proportion, this clone is large. The chain is built from TRBV7-9 and TRBJ2-7; D possibly corresponds to TRBD1 (5 bases). The CDR3 runs to 15 residues. Looked up from germline, CDR1 is SEHNR and CDR2 is FQNEAQ (reference sequence). V was cut by 1 base and J by 2 bases, with 12 bases left in between. CDR3 coding DNA: TGTGCCAGCAGCTTAGGGGGCCTTCATGCCTACGAGCAGTACTTC. It is translated as CASSLGGLHAYEQYF.